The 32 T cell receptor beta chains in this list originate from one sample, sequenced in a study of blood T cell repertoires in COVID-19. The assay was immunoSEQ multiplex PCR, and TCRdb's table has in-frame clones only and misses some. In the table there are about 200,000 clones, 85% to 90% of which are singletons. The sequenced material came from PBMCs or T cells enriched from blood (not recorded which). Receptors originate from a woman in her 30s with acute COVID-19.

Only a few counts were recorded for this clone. The CDR3 is CATARDRDSNQPQHF. The CDR3 bases are TGTGCCACCGCCCGGGACAGGGATAGCAATCAGCCCCAGCATTTT. The J gene is TRBJ1-5, the V gene TRBV15; 9 bases line up with TRBD1. Unmatched junction bases numbered 5, after V lost 8 bases and J lost 0 bases. Germline CDR1 is LNHNV and CDR2 is YYDKDF (reference sequence). The CDR3 totals 15 residues.

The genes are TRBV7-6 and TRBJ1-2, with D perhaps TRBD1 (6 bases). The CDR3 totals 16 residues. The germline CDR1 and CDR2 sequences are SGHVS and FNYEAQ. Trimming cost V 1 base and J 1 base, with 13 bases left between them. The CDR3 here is CASSLGTANLNYGYTF. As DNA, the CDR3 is TGTGCCAGCAGCTTAGGGACAGCTAACCTTAACTATGGCTACACCTTC.

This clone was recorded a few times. CDR3 DNA: TGTGCCAGCTCACCCGATCTCGGGTCCTACGAGCAGTACTTC. This encodes CASSPDLGSYEQYF. The rearrangement joins TRBV18 to TRBJ2-7; D uncertain. V lost 3 bases and J lost 1, with 10 bases in between. The CDR3 extends over 14 amino acids. Germline V gene lookup returns CDR1 KGHSH and CDR2 LQKENI.

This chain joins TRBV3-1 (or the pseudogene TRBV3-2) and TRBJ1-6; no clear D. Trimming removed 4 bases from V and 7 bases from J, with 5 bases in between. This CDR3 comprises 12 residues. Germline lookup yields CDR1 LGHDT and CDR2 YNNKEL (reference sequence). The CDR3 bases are TGTGCCAGCAGCCCCCCGAATTCACCCCTCCACTTT. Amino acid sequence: CASSPPNSPLHF.

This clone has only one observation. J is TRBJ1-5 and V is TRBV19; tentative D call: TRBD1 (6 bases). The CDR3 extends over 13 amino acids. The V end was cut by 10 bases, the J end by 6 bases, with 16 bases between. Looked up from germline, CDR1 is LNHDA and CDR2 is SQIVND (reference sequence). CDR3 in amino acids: CATAFQGSQPQHF. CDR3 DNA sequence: TGTGCCACCGCGTTTCAGGGGAGTCAGCCCCAGCATTTT.

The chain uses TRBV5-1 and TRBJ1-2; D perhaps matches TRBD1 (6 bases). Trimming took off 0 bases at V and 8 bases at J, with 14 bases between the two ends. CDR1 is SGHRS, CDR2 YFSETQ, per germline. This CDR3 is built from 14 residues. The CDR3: CASSLAQGFGGYTF. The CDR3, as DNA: TGCGCCAGCAGCTTGGCCCAGGGGTTTGGAGGCTACACCTTC.

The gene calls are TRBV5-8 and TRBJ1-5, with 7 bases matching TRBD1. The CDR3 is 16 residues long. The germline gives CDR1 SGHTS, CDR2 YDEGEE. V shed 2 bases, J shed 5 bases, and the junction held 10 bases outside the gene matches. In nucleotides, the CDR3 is TGTGCCAGCAGCTTTTTCACCGGGACAGACGATCAGCCCCAGCATTTT. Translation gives CASSFFTGTDDQPQHF.

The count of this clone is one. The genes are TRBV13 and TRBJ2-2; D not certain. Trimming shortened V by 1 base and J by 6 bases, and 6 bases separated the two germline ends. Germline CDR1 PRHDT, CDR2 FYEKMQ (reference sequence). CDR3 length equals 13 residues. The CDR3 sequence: CASSLERAGELFF. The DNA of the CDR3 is TGTGCCAGCAGCTTAGAACGAGCCGGGGAGCTGTTTTTT.

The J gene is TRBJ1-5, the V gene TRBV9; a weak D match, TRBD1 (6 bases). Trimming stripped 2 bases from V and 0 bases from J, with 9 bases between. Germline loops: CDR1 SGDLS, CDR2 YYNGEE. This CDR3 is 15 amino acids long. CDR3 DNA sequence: TGTGCCAGCAGCGTGGACAGTCGTAGCAATCAGCCCCAGCATTTT. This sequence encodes CASSVDSRSNQPQHF.

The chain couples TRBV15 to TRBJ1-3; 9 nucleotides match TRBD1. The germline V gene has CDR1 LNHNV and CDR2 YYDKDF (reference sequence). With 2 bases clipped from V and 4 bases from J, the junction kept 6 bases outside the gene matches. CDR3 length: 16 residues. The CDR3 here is CATSRLIGQGGNTIYF. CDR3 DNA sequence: TGTGCCACCAGCAGACTTATAGGACAGGGGGGAAACACCATATATTTT.

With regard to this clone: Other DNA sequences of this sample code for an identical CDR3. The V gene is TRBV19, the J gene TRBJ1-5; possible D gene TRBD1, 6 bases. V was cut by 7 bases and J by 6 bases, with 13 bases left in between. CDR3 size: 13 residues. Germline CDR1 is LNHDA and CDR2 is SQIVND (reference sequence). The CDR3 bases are TGTGCCAGTACGCGGCAGGGGTCTCAGCCCCAGCATTTT. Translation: CASTRQGSQPQHF. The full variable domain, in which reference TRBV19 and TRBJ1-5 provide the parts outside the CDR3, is DGGITQSPKYLFRKEGQNVTLSCEQNLNHDAMYWYRQDPGQGLRLIYYSQIVNDFQKGDIAEGYSVSREKKESFPLTVTSAQKNPTAFYLCASTRQGSQPQHFGDGTRLSIL.

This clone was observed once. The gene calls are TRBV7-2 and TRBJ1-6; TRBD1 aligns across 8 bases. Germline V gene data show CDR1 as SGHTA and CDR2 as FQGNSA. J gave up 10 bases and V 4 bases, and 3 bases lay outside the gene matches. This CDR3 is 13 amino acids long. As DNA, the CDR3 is TGTGCCAGCAGCTCCGACAGGGGCTCACCCCTCCACTTT. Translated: CASSSDRGSPLHF.

CDR3 protein: CASSWTGNYEPQHF. The DNA for the CDR3 is TGTGCCAGCAGCTGGACAGGGAACTACGAGCCCCAGCATTTT. The rearrangement links TRBV5-5 to TRBJ1-5; 8 bases match TRBD1. The ends lost 3 bases at V and 8 bases at J; junction bases unmatched: 7. The CDR3 has 14 amino acids. From germline, CDR1 is SGHKS and CDR2 YYEKEE (reference sequence).

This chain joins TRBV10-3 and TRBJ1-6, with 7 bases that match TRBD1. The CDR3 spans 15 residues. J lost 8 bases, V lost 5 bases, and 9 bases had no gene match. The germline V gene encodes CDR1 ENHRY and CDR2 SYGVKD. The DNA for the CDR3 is TGTGCCATCAGTAGCACGACAGGGCAAGATTCACCCCTCCACTTT. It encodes CAISSTTGQDSPLHF.

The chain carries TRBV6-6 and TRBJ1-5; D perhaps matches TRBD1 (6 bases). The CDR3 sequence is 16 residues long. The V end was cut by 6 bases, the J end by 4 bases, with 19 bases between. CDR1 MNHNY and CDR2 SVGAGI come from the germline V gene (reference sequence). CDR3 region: CASRHLQGKGNQPQHF. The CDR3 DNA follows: TGTGCCAGCAGACACCTTCAGGGGAAGGGGAATCAGCCCCAGCATTTT.

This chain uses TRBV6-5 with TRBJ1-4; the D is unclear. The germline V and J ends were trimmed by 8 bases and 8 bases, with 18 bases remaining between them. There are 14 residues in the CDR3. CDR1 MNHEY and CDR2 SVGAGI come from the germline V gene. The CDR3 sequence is CASGPGPGGEKLFF. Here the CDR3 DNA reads TGTGCCAGCGGACCCGGGCCGGGCGGGGAAAAACTGTTTTTT.

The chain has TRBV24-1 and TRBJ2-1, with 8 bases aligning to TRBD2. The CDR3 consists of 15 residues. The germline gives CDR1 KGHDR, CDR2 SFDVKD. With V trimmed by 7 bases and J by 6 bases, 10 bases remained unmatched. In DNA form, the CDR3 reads TGTGCCACCAGCCCCAGTGCGGGGGGAGTCAATGAGCAGTTCTTC. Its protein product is CATSPSAGGVNEQFF.

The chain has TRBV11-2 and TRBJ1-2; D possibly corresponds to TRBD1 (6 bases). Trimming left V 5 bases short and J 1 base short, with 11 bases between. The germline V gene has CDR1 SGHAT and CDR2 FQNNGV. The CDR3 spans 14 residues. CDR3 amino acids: CASSDTGSNYGYTF. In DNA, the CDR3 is TGTGCCAGCAGCGATACAGGGAGTAACTATGGCTACACCTTC.

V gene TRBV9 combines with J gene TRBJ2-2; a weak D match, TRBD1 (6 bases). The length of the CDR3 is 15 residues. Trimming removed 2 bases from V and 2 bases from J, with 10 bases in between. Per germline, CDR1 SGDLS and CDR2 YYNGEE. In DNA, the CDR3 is TGTGCCAGCAGCGTTGGACAGCTAAACACCGGGGAGCTGTTTTTT. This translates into CASSVGQLNTGELFF.

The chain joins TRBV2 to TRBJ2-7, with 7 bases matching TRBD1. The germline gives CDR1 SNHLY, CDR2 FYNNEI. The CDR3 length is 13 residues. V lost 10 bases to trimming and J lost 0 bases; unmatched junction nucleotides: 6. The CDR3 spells CAIGQESSYEQYF. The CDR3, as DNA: TGTGCCATCGGACAGGAGAGCTCCTACGAGCAGTACTTC.

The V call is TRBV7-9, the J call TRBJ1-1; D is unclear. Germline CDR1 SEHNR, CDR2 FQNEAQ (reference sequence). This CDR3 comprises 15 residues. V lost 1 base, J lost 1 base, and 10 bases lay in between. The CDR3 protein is CASSLGGGPNTEAFF. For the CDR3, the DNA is TGTGCCAGCAGCTTAGGTGGAGGGCCGAACACTGAAGCTTTCTTT. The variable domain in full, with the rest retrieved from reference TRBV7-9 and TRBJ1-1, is DTGVSQNPRHKITKRGQNVTFRCDPISEHNRLYWYRQTLGQGPEFLTYFQNEAQLEKSRLLSDRFSAERPKGSFSTLEIQRTEQGDSAMYLCASSLGGGPNTEAFFGQGTRLTVV.

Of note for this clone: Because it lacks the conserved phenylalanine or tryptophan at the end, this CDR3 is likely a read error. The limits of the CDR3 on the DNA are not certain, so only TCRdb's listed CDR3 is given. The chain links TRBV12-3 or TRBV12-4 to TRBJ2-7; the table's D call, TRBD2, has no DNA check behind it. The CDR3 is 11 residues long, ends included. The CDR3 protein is CASSPGLSIHL.

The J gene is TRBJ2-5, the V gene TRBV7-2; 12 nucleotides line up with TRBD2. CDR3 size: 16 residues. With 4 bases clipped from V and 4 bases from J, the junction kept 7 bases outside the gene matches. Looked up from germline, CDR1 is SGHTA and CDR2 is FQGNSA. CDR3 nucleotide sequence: TGTGCCAGCAGCTCTATCCTAGCGGGGGGGCCAGAGACCCAGTACTTC. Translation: CASSSILAGGPETQYF.

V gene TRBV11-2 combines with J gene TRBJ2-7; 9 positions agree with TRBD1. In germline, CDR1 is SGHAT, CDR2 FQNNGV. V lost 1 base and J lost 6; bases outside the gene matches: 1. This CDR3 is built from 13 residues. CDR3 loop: CASSLGQGVEQYF. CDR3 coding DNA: TGTGCCAGCAGCTTAGGACAGGGGGTCGAGCAGTACTTC.

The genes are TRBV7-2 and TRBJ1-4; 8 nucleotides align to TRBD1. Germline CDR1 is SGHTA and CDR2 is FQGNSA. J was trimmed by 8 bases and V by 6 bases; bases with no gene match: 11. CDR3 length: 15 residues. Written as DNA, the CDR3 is TGTGCCAGCAGATTCCAGACAGGGGTAGGGGAAAAACTGTTTTTT. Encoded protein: CASRFQTGVGEKLFF.

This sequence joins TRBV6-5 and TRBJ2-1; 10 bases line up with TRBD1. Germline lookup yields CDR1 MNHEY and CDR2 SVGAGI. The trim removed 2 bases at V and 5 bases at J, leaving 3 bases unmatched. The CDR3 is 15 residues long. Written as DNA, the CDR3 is TGTGCCAGCAGTTACGAAGGGACAGGGGACAATGAGCAGTTCTTC. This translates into CASSYEGTGDNEQFF.

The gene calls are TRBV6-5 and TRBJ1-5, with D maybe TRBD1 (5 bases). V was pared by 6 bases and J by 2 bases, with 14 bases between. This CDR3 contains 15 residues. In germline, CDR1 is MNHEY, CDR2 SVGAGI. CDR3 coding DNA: TGTGCCAGCAGGCCCCGGGGGTATGGCAATCAGCCCCAGCATTTT. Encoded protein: CASRPRGYGNQPQHF.

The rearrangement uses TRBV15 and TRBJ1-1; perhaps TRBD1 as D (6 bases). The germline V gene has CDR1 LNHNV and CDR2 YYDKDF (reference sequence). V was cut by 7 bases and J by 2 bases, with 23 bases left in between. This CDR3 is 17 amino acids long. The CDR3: CATIDGGGVPSNTEAFF. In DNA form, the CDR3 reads TGTGCCACCATCGATGGGGGGGGCGTCCCATCTAACACTGAAGCTTTCTTT.

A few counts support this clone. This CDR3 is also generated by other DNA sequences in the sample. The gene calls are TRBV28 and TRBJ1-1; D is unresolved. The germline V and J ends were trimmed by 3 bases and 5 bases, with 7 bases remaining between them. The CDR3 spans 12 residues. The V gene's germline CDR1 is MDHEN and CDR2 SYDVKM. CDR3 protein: CASSLVETEAFF. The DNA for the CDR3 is TGTGCCAGCAGTTTGGTAGAAACTGAAGCTTTCTTT.

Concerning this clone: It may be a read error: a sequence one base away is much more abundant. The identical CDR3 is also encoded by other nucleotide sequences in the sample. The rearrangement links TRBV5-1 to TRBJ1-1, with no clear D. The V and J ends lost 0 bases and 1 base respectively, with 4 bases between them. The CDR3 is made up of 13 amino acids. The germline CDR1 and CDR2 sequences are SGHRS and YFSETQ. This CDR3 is CASSLAGNTEAFF. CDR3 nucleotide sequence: TGCGCCAGCAGCTTGGCGGGGAACACTGAAGCTTTCTTT.

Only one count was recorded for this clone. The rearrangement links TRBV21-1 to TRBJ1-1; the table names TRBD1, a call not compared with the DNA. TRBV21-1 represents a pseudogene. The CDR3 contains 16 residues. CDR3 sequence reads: CASSPGQGHMNTEAFF. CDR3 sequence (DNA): TGTGCCAGCAGCCCTGGACAGGGTCACATGAACACTGAAGCTTTCTTT.

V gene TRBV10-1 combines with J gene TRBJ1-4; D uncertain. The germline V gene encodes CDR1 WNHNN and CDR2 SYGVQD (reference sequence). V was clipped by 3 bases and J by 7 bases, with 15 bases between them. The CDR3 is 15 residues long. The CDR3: CASSDGRRGSEKLFF. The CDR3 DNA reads TGCGCCAGCAGTGATGGTCGGAGAGGGAGTGAAAAACTGTTTTTT.